This T cell receptor (beta chain) was captured by sequencing in a study of OX40 agonist ivuxolimab in advanced cancers. Turning to the study itself: Every 2 weeks, ivuxolimab was infused into the patients intravenously at between 0.01 and 10 mg/kg. A mean age of approximately 64 years, range roughly 23 to 85, was recorded, and approximately 85% were male. Study-level results: Low clonal expansion, among the lowest seen, marked partial responders at 0.1-3.0 mg/kg. Normalized T-cell clonal expansion was also low in a subset of nonresponders.

To note about this clone: Its antigen is unidentified.

Method: immunoSEQ multiplex PCR; TCRdb's copy keeps in-frame clones and lacks some. This table holds tens of thousands of clones, around nine tenths found once. The CDR3 totals 15 residues. Per the germline V gene, CDR1 is MDHEN and CDR2 is SYDVKM. V lost 6 bases, J lost 0 bases, and 12 bases lay in between. The sample consisted of CD4+ or CD8+ T cells sorted from blood, taken in a trial of the OX40 agonist ivuxolimab. The receptor was isolated from an adult with an advanced solid tumor such as melanoma, head and neck, liver or kidney cancer. V and J are TRBV28 and TRBJ1-3; no clear D. This CDR3 reads CASSLHLSSGNTIYF. The CDR3 nucleotides read TGTGCCAGCAGCCTACATTTAAGCTCTGGAAACACCATATATTTT.